This entry is about one T cell receptor beta chain. The antigen is unknown. The germline V gene encodes CDR1 MNHNS and CDR2 SASEGT. Between the trimmed V and J ends, which lost 1 base and 0 bases, there was a span of 6 bases. The CDR3 has 14 amino acids. TCRdb's table, derived via immunoSEQ multiplex PCR, lists solely in-frame clones and lacks some. The sample records approximately 980,000 clones, about 80% being singletons. This record comes from a study of shared clonotypes between healthy human individuals. Study-wide background: Three plates each covered CD4 naive and memory; CD8 naive two, CD8 memory one. Study conclusions and caveats: Exclusively blood specimens were collected; tissue repertoires likely differ.

CD4+ cells yielded CD45RA+ naive and CD45RA-negative memory subsets. Sequencing was carried out using memory CD4+ T cells sorted from blood. Regarding subset: CD45RA-negative fraction. The TCR originated in a man aged 18 to 29 in good health. The V gene is TRBV6-1, the J gene TRBJ1-2; TRBD1 might be the D (5 bases). The CDR3 DNA follows: TGTGCCAGCAGTGAAGACAGGTCTAACTATGGCTACACCTTC. This encodes CASSEDRSNYGYTF.